A single sample gave rise to the 17 T cell receptor beta chains below, sequenced in a study of CD8 T cells in Susac syndrome. RNA was extracted with the RNeasy kit, and a quantity of 0.5 to 1 ug was reverse transcribed using random hexamers. TCRdb ran MiXCR on the immunoSEQ multiplex PCR reads and lists one entry per CDR3 protein. Of over 70,000 distinct CDR3 sequences in the sample, roughly 96% were seen once. The sample comprised CD8+ T cells from PBMCs. The receptors were sampled from a human donor with Susac syndrome.

V is TRBV29-1 and J is TRBJ1-1, with no clear D. The CDR3 has 12 amino acids. Trimming removed 7 bases at V and 2 bases at J, with 11 bases between. Germline V lookup: CDR1 SQVTM, CDR2 ANQGSEA. CDR3 DNA: TGCAGCGGATCGACATCAAACACTGAAGCTTTCTTT. It translates to CSGSTSNTEAFF.

V gene TRBV6-5 combines with J gene TRBJ2-2; D remains unclear. V lost 7 bases to trimming and J lost 1 base, with 13 bases between them. CDR1 is MNHEY and CDR2 is SVGAGI in the germline V gene. CDR3 length: 15 residues. CDR3 protein: CASTGRLVNTGELFF. The CDR3 region has the DNA TGTGCCAGCACTGGACGGCTAGTGAACACCGGGGAGCTGTTTTTT.

The V and J genes are TRBV20-1 and TRBJ2-2, with D unclear. Germline V gene data show CDR1 as DFQATT and CDR2 as SNEGSKA (reference sequence). CDR3 length equals 14 residues. V was trimmed by 4 bases and J by 3 bases, leaving 12 bases between them. CDR3 nucleotide sequence: TGCAGTGCTATAGGCGCCGCGGACACCGGGGAGCTGTTTTTT. Translating gives CSAIGAADTGELFF.

The sample holds one count of this clonotype. The chain joins TRBV18 to TRBJ2-6; tentative D call: TRBD1 (6 bases). V lost 3 bases and J lost 4, with 13 bases in between. The CDR3 loop spans 16 amino acids. Germline CDR1 is KGHSH and CDR2 is LQKENI. CDR3 DNA: TGTGCCAGCTCACCGGGCAGGGGTTCCGGGGCCAACGTCCTGACTTTC. It translates to CASSPGRGSGANVLTF. Based on the CDR3 plus reference TRBV18 and TRBJ2-6, the full variable domain is NAGVMQNPRHLVRRRGQEARLRCSPMKGHSHVYWYRQLPEEGLKFMVYLQKENIIDESGMPKERFSAEFPKEGPSILRIQQVVRGDSAAYFCASSPGRGSGANVLTFGAGSRLTVL.

V and J are TRBV12-5 and TRBJ2-2; D remains unclear. This CDR3 spans 17 amino acids. Germline CDR1 and CDR2: LGHNT and FRNRAP. V gave up 0 bases and J gave up 3 bases, with 14 bases separating them. CDR3: CASGLVRVRLDTGELFF. The DNA for the CDR3 is TGTGCTAGTGGTTTGGTACGGGTCAGGTTGGACACCGGGGAGCTGTTTTTT.

V and J are TRBV9 and TRBJ2-1; the match to TRBD1 covers 7 bases. Germline V gene data show CDR1 as SGDLS and CDR2 as YYNGEE. Trimming removed 4 bases from V and 2 bases from J; junction bases left unmatched: 6. The CDR3 runs 15 residues. This chain's CDR3 is CASSRSGTAYNEQFF. Written as DNA, the CDR3 is TGTGCCAGCAGCAGATCCGGGACAGCCTACAATGAGCAGTTCTTC.

This chain connects TRBV5-6 to TRBJ2-5; D gene ambiguous. Trimming took off 4 bases at V and 0 bases at J, with 10 bases between the two ends. Germline values: CDR1 SGHDT, CDR2 YYEEEE. The CDR3 is made up of 14 amino acids. CDR3 sequence: CASSLDRYQETQYF. DNA of the CDR3: TGTGCCAGCAGCCTGGACCGGTACCAAGAGACCCAGTACTTC.

The chain joins TRBV5-1 to TRBJ1-1; TRBD1 agrees at 9 bases. The germline V gene encodes CDR1 SGHRS and CDR2 YFSETQ. With V trimmed by 3 bases and J by 4 bases, 1 base remained unmatched. The CDR3 loop spans 13 amino acids. The CDR3 nucleotides read TGCGCCAGCAGCTGGGGACAGGGCACTGAAGCTTTCTTT. Translation gives CASSWGQGTEAFF.

J is TRBJ1-1 and V is TRBV25-1, with no clear D. With 1 base removed from V and 6 bases from J, the gap between germline ends came to 15 bases. Germline assignment: CDR1 MGHDK and CDR2 SYGVNS. The CDR3 has 15 residues. CDR3 residues: CASSEFGLPGAEAFF. For the CDR3, the DNA is TGTGCCAGCAGTGAATTTGGGTTACCGGGCGCTGAAGCTTTCTTT. The full variable domain, with the rest looked up from reference TRBV25-1 and TRBJ1-1, is EADIYQTPRYLVIGTGKKITLECSQTMGHDKMYWYQQDPGMELHLIHYSYGVNSTEKGDLSSESTVSRIRTEHFPLTLESARPSHTSQYLCASSEFGLPGAEAFFGQGTRLTVV.

V gene TRBV10-3 combines with J gene TRBJ1-5; 7 nucleotides agree with TRBD1. V dropped 5 bases and J dropped 3; count of bases not matched to a gene: 7. Germline lookup yields CDR1 ENHRY and CDR2 SYGVKD. CDR3 length: 15 residues. This CDR3 is CAISHDDRVNQPQHF. DNA of the CDR3: TGTGCCATCAGTCACGACGACAGGGTCAATCAGCCCCAGCATTTT.

This clonotype has just one count. This rearrangement joins TRBV7-9 to TRBJ2-1; D possibly uses TRBD1 or TRBD2 (5 bases each). The CDR3 spans 14 residues. Trimming took off 0 bases at V and 9 bases at J, with 12 bases between the two ends. Germline values: CDR1 SEHNR, CDR2 FQNEAQ (reference sequence). CDR3 coding DNA: TGTGCCAGCAGCTTAGCCGAGGGTGGGGGTGAGCAGTTCTTC. Translation gives CASSLAEGGGEQFF.

The V call is TRBV30, the J call TRBJ2-7, with TRBD1 matching over 9 bases. The germline V gene encodes CDR1 GTSNPN and CDR2 SVGIG (reference sequence). This CDR3 has 15 residues. V lost 1 base to trimming and J lost 2 bases; unmatched junction nucleotides: 6. The CDR3 region is CAWSGGTGPTYEQYF. DNA for the CDR3: TGTGCCTGGAGTGGCGGGACAGGGCCTACCTACGAGCAGTACTTC.

A word on this clonotype: A junction boundary mismatches the germline segment, possibly from a read error. J is TRBJ1-5 and V is TRBV20-1; 7 bases are a match to TRBD1. From germline, CDR1 is DFQATT and CDR2 SNEGSKA (reference sequence). The CDR3 totals 16 residues. This CDR3 is CSARRGGLGGNQLQHF. DNA of the CDR3: TGCAGTGCTAGACGAGGGGGCCTGGGGGGCAATCAGCTCCAGCATTTT.

This rearrangement joins TRBV3-1 to TRBJ2-2, with no clear D. Germline CDR1 is LGHDT and CDR2 is YNNKEL (reference sequence). V lost 3 bases to trimming and J lost 3 bases, with 8 bases between them. This CDR3 region has 14 residues. This CDR3 reads CASSQLHYTGELFF. The CDR3 DNA reads as TGTGCCAGCAGCCAGTTACACTACACCGGGGAGCTGTTTTTT.

The rearrangement links TRBV7-9 to TRBJ2-7, with 9 bases identical to TRBD1. Germline V gene lookup returns CDR1 SEHNR and CDR2 FQNEAQ (reference sequence). CDR3 length: 15 amino acids. After removal of 6 bases from V and 4 bases from J, the junction contained 10 bases not matched to a gene. Here the CDR3 DNA reads TGTGCCAGCAGTACACCGGGACAGGGAGGATACGAGCAGTACTTC. Protein: CASSTPGQGGYEQYF.

This rearrangement joins TRBV27 to TRBJ2-3; TRBD1 is a possible D gene (6 bases). Per germline, CDR1 MNHEY and CDR2 SMNVEV (reference sequence). The CDR3 consists of 16 residues. The V and J ends lost 3 bases and 0 bases respectively, with 13 bases between them. The CDR3 DNA follows: TGTGCCAGCAGTTTCCTCGATGGGGGCAGCACAGATACGCAGTATTTT. Translated: CASSFLDGGSTDTQYF.

The rearrangement links TRBV23-1 to TRBJ2-5, with TRBD1 as a possible D gene (6 bases). TRBV23-1 is classed as an ORF, of uncertain function. The CDR3 spans 15 residues. Trimming pared 0 bases from V and 4 bases from J, leaving 12 bases between. In nucleotides, the CDR3 is TGCGCCAGCAGTCAATCCTGGGGGCAGGCAGAGACCCAGTACTTC. Its translation is CASSQSWGQAETQYF.